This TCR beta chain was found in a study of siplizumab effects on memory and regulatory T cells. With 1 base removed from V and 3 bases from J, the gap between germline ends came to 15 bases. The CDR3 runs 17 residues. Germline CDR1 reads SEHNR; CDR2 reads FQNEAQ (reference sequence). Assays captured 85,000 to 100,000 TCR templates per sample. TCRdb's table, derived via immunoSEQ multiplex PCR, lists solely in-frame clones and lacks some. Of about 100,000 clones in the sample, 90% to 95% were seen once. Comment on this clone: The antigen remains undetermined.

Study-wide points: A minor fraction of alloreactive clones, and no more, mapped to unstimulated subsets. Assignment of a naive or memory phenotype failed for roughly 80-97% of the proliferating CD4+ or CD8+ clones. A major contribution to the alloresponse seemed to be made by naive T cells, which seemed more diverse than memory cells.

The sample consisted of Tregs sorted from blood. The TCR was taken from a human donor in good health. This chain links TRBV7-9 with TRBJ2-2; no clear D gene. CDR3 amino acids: CASSLVLHKTYTGELFF. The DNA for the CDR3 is TGTGCCAGCAGCTTAGTCCTCCATAAGACGTACACCGGGGAGCTGTTTTTT.